A selection of T cell receptor beta chains follows, all from one sample in a study of response to subunit inactivated influenza vaccine. One entry per CDR3 protein, called by TCRdb with MiXCR from the RT-PCR reads. The sample shows about 570,000 distinct CDR3 sequences, about 10% of them seen only once. The sequences come from PBMCs from blood, collected on the day of vaccination. The receptors derive from a man aged 45 to 65 who received an inactivated influenza vaccine. Each CDR3 is given with its conserved first and last residue. D genes are given only for firm matches. Rows give clone size only sometimes, using once, few, many, or a class for an expanded clone.

size,V,J,D,CDR3,DNA
NA,TRBV7-9,TRBJ1-4,NA,CASSPNEGYRSEKLFF,TGTGCCAGCAGCCCTAACGAGGGTTATAGGAGTGAAAAACTGTTTTTT
few,TRBV7-6,TRBJ2-1,TRBD2,CASSSSGGRGNEQFF,TGTGCCAGCAGCTCTAGCGGGGGACGGGGCAATGAGCAGTTCTTC
few,TRBV4-2,TRBJ1-5,NA,CASSQELSLQPQHF,TGTGCCAGCAGCCAAGAGCTGTCGCTTCAGCCCCAGCATTTT
NA,TRBV5-8,TRBJ1-4,TRBD1,CASMGLQTGVWKLFF,TGTGCCAGCATGGGCCTTCAGACAGGGGTTTGGAAACTGTTTTTT
many,TRBV6-5,TRBJ2-2,TRBD2,CASSYGGRFGGELFF,TGTGCCAGCAGTTACGGCGGGAGGTTCGGCGGGGAGCTGTTTTTT
many,TRBV24-1,TRBJ2-5,TRBD1,CATSDSLGTGKETQYF,TGTGCCACCAGTGATTCCCTCGGGACAGGGAAAGAGACCCAGTACTTC
NA,TRBV20-1,TRBJ2-5,NA,CSARVGGLPVETQYF,TGCAGTGCTAGAGTGGGTGGCCTCCCGGTCGAGACCCAGTACTTC
few,TRBV7-9,TRBJ1-1,TRBD1,CASSLARGQGRTEAFF,TGTGCCAGCAGCTTAGCGAGGGGGCAGGGCCGTACTGAAGCTTTCTTT
many,TRBV29-1,TRBJ2-5,TRBD1,CSVAGPGQMQETQYF,TGCAGCGTTGCCGGACCGGGACAGATGCAAGAGACCCAGTACTTC
many,TRBV28,TRBJ2-3,NA,CASSLGARGLTDTQYF,TGTGCCAGCAGTTTAGGGGCCAGGGGCCTAACAGATACGCAGTATTTT
many,TRBV4-3,TRBJ2-1,NA,CASSQDRIDNEQFF,TGCGCCAGCAGCCAAGATCGCATCGACAATGAGCAGTTCTTC
few,TRBV7-2,TRBJ2-7,TRBD2,CASSLEGRGSRYEQYF,TGTGCCAGCAGCTTAGAGGGGCGGGGGTCGAGGTACGAGCAGTACTTC
NA,TRBV6-2/TRBV6-3,TRBJ1-4,NA,CASSYDYREELATNEKLFF,TGTGCCAGCAGTTACGATTACCGGGAGGAGCTAGCAACTAATGAAAAACTGTTTTTT
few,TRBV12-3/TRBV12-4,TRBJ2-1,TRBD1,CASSPRPDRARDEQFF,TGTGCCAGCAGTCCCCGCCCTGACAGGGCCAGGGATGAGCAGTTCTTC
many,TRBV29-1,TRBJ2-5,NA,CSVEDGTETQYF,TGCAGCGTTGAAGACGGGACAGAGACCCAGTACTTC
few,TRBV20-1,TRBJ1-3,NA,CSARPRSSGNTIYF,TGCAGTGCTAGGCCCAGGAGCTCTGGAAACACCATATATTTT
NA,TRBV27,TRBJ2-7,TRBD1,CASSSTGTGFSSAYEQYF,TGTGCCAGCAGTTCTACCGGGACAGGGTTTTCTTCGGCCTACGAGCAGTACTTC
NA,TRBV12-3/TRBV12-4,TRBJ1-1,NA,CASRPGMGGTEAFF,TGTGCCAGCAGACCGGGGATGGGTGGCACTGAAGCTTTCTTT
few,TRBV28,TRBJ2-5,NA,CAIGGTGETQYF,TGTGCCATCGGGGGCACAGGGGAGACCCAGTACTTC
NA,TRBV11-2,TRBJ2-7,TRBD1,CASSRGQLSSYEQYF,TGTGCCAGCAGCCGGGGACAGTTGAGCTCCTACGAGCAGTACTTC
NA,TRBV5-1,TRBJ2-7,TRBD2,CASSQSASGRVEQYF,TGCGCCAGCAGTCAGTCGGCTAGCGGGAGAGTGGAGCAGTACTTC
few,TRBV6-1,TRBJ1-6,NA,CASSLRGWNSPLHF,TGTGCCAGCAGCCTGAGGGGCTGGAATTCACCCCTCCACTTT
NA,TRBV5-1,TRBJ2-7,NA,CASSLYELGPYEQYF,TGCGCCAGCAGCTTGTATGAACTAGGACCCTACGAGCAGTACTTC
few,TRBV4-3,TRBJ1-1,NA,CASSPAAGGFSTEAFF,TGCGCCAGCAGCCCTGCCGCCGGGGGCTTTAGCACTGAAGCTTTCTTT
NA,TRBV6-1,TRBJ1-6,NA,CASSAAVGHYNSPLHF,TGTGCCAGCAGTGCTGCCGTGGGACATTATAATTCACCCCTCCACTTT
NA,TRBV7-8,TRBJ2-3,NA,CASSTRTAPRTDTQYF,TGTGCCAGCAGCACGCGGACTGCCCCGCGCACAGATACGCAGTATTTT
few,TRBV20-1,TRBJ2-2,TRBD2,CSARGGLAGNTGELFF,TGCAGTGCTAGAGGGGGACTAGCGGGAAACACCGGGGAGCTGTTTTTT
few,TRBV19,TRBJ2-3,NA,CASKAGSGTQYF,TGTGCCAGTAAAGCCGGTTCGGGTACGCAGTATTTT
few,TRBV6-2/TRBV6-3,TRBJ2-1,NA,CASKKGGFYNEQFF,TGTGCCAGCAAAAAGGGGGGCTTCTACAATGAGCAGTTCTTC
many,TRBV5-1,TRBJ2-5,NA,CASSLPGEETQYF,TGCGCCAGCAGCTTGCCGGGGGAGGAGACCCAGTACTTC
NA,TRBV6-2/TRBV6-3,TRBJ2-7,NA,CASSDIAEQYF,TGTGCCAGCAGCGACATTGCCGAGCAGTACTTC
NA,TRBV7-2,TRBJ2-7,TRBD1,CASSLPRDRANEQYF,TGTGCCAGCAGCTTACCCCGGGACAGGGCGAACGAGCAGTACTTC
few,TRBV5-1,TRBJ2-1,NA,CASSFGTGTGEQFF,TGCGCCAGCAGCTTCGGGACCGGGACGGGTGAGCAGTTCTTC
many,TRBV6-2/TRBV6-3,TRBJ2-1,TRBD2,CASGLAGVVEQFF,TGTGCCAGCGGATTAGCGGGAGTGGTTGAGCAGTTCTTC
few,TRBV24-1,TRBJ2-1,NA,CATSDYGDNLVDEQFF,TGTGCCACCAGTGATTACGGGGACAACCTCGTCGATGAGCAGTTCTTC
NA,TRBV10-1,TRBJ2-2,NA,CASNREGGTGELFF,TGCGCCAGCAACAGAGAAGGGGGGACCGGGGAGCTGTTTTTT